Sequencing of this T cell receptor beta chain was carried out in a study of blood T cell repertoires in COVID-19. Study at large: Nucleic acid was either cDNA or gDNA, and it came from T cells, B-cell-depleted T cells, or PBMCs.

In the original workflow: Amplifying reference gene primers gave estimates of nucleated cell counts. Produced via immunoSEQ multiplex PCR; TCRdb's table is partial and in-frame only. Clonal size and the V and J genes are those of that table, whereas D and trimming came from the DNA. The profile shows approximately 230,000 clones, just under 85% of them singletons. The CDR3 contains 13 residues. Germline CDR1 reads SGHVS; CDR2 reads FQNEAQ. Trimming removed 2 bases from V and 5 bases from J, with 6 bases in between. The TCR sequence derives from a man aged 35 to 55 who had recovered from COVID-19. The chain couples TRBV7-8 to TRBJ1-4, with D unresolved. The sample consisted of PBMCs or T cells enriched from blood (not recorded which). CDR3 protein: CASSLSQNEKLFF. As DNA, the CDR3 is TGTGCCAGCAGCTTATCTCAGAATGAAAAACTGTTTTTT.